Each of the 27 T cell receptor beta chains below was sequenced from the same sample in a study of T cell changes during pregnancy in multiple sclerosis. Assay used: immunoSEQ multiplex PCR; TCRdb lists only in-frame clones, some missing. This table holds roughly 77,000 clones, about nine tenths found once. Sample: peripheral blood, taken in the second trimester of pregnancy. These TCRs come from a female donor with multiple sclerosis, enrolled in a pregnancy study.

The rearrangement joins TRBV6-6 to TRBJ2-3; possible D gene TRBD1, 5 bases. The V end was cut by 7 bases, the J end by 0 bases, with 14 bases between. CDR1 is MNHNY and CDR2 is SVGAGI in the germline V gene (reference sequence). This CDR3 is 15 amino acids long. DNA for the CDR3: TGTGCCAGCATTTGGGGCCCTTCGAGCACAGATACGCAGTATTTT. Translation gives CASIWGPSSTDTQYF.

The CDR3 DNA follows: TGTGCCAGCAGCTTAGTCAGGGCCGGCCGAGCAGATACGCAGTATTTT. Its translation: CASSLVRAGRADTQYF. The chain recombines TRBV11-2 with TRBJ2-3; possibly TRBD1 for D (5 bases). V lost 1 base and J 4 bases, leaving 15 bases between the germline ends. Germline V gene sequence: CDR1 SGHAT, CDR2 FQNNGV. The CDR3 sequence is 16 residues long.

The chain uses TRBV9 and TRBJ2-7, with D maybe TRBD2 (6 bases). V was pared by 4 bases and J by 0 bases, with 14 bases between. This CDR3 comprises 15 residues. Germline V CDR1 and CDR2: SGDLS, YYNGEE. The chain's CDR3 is CASSRDSRSSYEQYF. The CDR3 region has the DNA TGTGCCAGCAGCAGGGACTCGCGAAGCTCCTACGAGCAGTACTTC.

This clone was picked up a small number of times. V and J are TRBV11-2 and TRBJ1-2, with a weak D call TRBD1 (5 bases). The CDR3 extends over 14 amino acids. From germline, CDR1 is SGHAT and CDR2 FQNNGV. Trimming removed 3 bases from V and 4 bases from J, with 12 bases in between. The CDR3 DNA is TGTGCCAGCAGCTTCTTGGACACGGTCTATGGCTACACCTTC. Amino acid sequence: CASSFLDTVYGYTF.

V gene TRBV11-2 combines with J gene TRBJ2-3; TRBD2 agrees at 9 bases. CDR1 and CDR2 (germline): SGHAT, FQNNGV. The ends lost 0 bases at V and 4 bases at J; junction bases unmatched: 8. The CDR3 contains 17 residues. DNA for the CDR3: TGTGCCAGCAGCTTAGATTTGGCGGGGGGGCCTTCAGATACGCAGTATTTT. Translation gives CASSLDLAGGPSDTQYF.

The CDR3 region is CASSRRESGYTF. For the CDR3, the DNA is TGTGCCAGCAGTCGCCGGGAATCTGGCTACACCTTC. The V and J genes are TRBV11-3 and TRBJ1-2; the D is unclear. V lost 6 bases and J 7 bases, leaving 12 bases between the germline ends. The CDR3 totals 12 residues. Germline lookup yields CDR1 SGHNT and CDR2 YENEEA.

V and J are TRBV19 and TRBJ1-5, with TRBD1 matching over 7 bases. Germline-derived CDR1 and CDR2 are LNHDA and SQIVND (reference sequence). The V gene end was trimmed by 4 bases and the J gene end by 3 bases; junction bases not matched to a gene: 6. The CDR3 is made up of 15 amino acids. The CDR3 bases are TGTGCCAGTAGTACTCAACAGGGGTCCAATCAGCCCCAGCATTTT. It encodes CASSTQQGSNQPQHF.

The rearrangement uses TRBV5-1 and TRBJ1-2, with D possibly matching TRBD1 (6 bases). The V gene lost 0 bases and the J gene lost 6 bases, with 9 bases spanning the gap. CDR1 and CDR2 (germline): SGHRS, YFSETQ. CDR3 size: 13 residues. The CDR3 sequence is CASSLGGPNGYTF. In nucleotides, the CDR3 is TGCGCCAGCAGCTTGGGGGGGCCGAATGGCTACACCTTC.

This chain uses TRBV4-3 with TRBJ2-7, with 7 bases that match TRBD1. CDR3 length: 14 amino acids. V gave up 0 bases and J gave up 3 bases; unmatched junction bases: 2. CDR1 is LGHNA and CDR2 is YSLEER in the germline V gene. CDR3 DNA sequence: TGCGCCAGCAGCCAAGATCGACAGGGCTACGAGCAGTACTTC. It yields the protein CASSQDRQGYEQYF.

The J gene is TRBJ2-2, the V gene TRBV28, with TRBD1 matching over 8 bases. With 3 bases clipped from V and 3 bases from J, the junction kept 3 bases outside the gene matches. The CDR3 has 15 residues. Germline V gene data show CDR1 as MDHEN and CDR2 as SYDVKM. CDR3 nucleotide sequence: TGTGCCAGCAGTTTTTTGACAGGGGACACCGGGGAGCTGTTTTTT. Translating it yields CASSFLTGDTGELFF.

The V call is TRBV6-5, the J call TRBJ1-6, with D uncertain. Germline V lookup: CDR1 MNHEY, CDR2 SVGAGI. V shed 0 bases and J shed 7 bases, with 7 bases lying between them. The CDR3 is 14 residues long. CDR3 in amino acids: CASSYSNSNSPLHF. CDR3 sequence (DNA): TGTGCCAGCAGTTACTCGAACAGCAATTCACCCCTCCACTTT.

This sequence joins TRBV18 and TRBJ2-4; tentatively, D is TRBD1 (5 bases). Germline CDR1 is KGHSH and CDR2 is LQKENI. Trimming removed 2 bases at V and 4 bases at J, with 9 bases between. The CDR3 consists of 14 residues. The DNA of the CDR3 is TGTGCCAGCTCACCAACGGACACGAAAAACATTCAGTACTTC. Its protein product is CASSPTDTKNIQYF.

CDR3 in amino acids: CASSQGASGSLNEQFF. The CDR3, as DNA: TGCGCCAGCAGTCAAGGGGCTAGCGGGAGCCTTAATGAGCAGTTCTTC. This rearrangement joins TRBV23-1 to TRBJ2-1; 10 bases are a match to TRBD2. TRBV23-1 is classed as an ORF, of uncertain function. The CDR3 totals 16 residues. With 2 bases clipped from V and 7 bases from J, the junction kept 8 bases outside the gene matches.

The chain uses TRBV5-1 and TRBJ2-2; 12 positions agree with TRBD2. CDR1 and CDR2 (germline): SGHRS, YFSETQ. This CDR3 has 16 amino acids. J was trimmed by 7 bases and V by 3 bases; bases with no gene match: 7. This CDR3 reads CASSSGLAGLIGELFF. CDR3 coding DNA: TGCGCCAGCAGCTCAGGACTAGCGGGATTAATCGGGGAGCTGTTTTTT.

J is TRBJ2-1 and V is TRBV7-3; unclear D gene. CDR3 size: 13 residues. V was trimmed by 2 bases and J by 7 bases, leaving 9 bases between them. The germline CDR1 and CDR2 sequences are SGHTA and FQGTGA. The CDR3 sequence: CASSLSGLNEQFF. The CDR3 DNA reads TGTGCCAGCAGCTTATCCGGTTTGAATGAGCAGTTCTTC. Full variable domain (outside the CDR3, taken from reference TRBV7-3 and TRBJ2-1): GAGVSQTPSNKVTEKGKYVELRCDPISGHTALYWYRQSLGQGPEFLIYFQGTGAADDSGLPNDRFFAVRPEGSVSTLKIQRTERGDSAVYLCASSLSGLNEQFFGPGTRLTVL.

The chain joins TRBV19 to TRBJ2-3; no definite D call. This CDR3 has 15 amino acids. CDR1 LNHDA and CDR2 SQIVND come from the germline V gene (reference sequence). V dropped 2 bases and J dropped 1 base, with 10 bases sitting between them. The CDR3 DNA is TGTGCCAGTAGTATATCCGCGCTTGGCACAGATACGCAGTATTTT. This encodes CASSISALGTDTQYF.

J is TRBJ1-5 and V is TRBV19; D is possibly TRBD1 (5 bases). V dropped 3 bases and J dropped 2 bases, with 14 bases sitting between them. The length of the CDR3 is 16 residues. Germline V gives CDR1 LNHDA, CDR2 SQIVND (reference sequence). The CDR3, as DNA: TGTGCCAGTAGTATTTCCGGGGGATGGGGCAATCAGCCCCAGCATTTT. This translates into CASSISGGWGNQPQHF.

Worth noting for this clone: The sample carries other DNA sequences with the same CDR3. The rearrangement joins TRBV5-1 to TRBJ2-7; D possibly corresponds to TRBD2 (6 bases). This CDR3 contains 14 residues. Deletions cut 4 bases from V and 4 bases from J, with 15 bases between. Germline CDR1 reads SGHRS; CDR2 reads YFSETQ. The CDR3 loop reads CASSPGTGGYEQYF. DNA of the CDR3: TGCGCCAGCAGCCCGGGGACCGGAGGGTACGAGCAGTACTTC. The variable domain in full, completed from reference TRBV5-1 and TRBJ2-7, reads KAGVTQTPRYLIKTRGQQVTLSCSPISGHRSVSWYQQTPGQGLQFLFEYFSETQRNKGNFPGRFSGRQFSNSRSEMNVSTLELGDSALYLCASSPGTGGYEQYFGPGTRLTVT.

The chain's CDR3 is CASSPPDFLSYNEQFF. The DNA for the CDR3 is TGTGCCAGTAGCCCACCGGACTTCCTCTCCTACAATGAGCAGTTCTTC. The V gene is TRBV19, the J gene TRBJ2-1, with D perhaps matching TRBD2 (5 bases). This CDR3 contains 16 residues. Germline CDR1 LNHDA, CDR2 SQIVND (reference sequence). Trimming left V 6 bases short and J 0 bases short, with 15 bases between. Supplemented by reference TRBV19 and TRBJ2-1, the full variable domain reads DGGITQSPKYLFRKEGQNVTLSCEQNLNHDAMYWYRQDPGQGLRLIYYSQIVNDFQKGDIAEGYSVSREKKESFPLTVTSAQKNPTAFYLCASSPPDFLSYNEQFFGPGTRLTVL.

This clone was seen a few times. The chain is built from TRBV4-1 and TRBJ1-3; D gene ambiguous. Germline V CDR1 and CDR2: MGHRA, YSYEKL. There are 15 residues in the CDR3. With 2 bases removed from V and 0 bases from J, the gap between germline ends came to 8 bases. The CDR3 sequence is CASSQFSPSGNTIYF. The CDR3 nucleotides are TGCGCCAGCAGCCAATTCTCTCCCTCTGGAAACACCATATATTTT.

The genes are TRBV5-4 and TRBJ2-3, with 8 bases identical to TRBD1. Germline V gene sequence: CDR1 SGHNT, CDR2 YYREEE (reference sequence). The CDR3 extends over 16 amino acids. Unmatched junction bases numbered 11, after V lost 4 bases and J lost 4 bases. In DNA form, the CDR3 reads TGTGCCAGCAGCACTACAGGGGGTGTATTGGCAGATACGCAGTATTTT. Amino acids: CASSTTGGVLADTQYF.

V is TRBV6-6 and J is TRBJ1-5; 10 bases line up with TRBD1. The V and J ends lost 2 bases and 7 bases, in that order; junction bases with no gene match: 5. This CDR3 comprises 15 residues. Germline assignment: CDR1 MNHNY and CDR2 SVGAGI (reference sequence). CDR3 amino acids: CASSYAGQGSQPQHF. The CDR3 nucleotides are TGTGCCAGCAGTTACGCGGGACAGGGGAGCCAGCCCCAGCATTTT.

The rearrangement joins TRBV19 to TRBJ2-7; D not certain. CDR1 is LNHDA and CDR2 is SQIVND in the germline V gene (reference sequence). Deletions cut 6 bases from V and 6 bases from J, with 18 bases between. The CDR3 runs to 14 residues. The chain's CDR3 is CASSPNPPGTEQYF. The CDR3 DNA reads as TGTGCCAGTAGCCCCAACCCGCCGGGTACCGAGCAGTACTTC.

The DNA for the CDR3 is TGTGCCAGCAGCTGGAGACAGGGATCGGGGGAGCAGTACTTC. Amino acid sequence: CASSWRQGSGEQYF. The V gene is TRBV5-4, the J gene TRBJ2-7; 7 bases are a match to TRBD1. Trimming took 3 bases from V and 7 from J; bases not matched to a gene: 10. The CDR3 is 14 residues long. Per the germline V gene, CDR1 is SGHNT and CDR2 is YYREEE (reference sequence). The full variable domain, its missing parts supplied by reference TRBV5-4 and TRBJ2-7, is ETGVTQSPTHLIKTRGQQVTLRCSSQSGHNTVSWYQQALGQGPQFIFQYYREEENGRGNFPPRFSGLQFPNYSSELNVNALELDDSALYLCASSWRQGSGEQYFGPGTRLTVT.

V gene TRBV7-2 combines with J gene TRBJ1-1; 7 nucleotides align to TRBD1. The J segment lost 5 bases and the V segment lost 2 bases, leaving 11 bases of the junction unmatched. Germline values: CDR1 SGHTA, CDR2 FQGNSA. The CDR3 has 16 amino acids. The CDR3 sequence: CASSLRQGTGRTEAFF. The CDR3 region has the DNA TGTGCCAGCAGCTTACGACAGGGAACGGGTAGAACTGAAGCTTTCTTT.

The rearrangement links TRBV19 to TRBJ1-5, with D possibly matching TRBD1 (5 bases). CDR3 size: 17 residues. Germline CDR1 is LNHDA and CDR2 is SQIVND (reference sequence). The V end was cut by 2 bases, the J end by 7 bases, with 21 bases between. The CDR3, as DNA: TGTGCCAGTAGTATAAACGCCCTTGGGGGAGGGAGCCAGCCCCAGCATTTT. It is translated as CASSINALGGGSQPQHF.

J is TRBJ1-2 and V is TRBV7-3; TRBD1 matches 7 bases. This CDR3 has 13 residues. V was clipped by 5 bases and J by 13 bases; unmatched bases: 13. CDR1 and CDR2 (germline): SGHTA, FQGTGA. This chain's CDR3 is CASSQIRDSPTTF. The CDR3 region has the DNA TGTGCCAGCAGCCAAATTAGGGACAGCCCCACCACCTTC.